This T cell receptor beta chain was documented in a study of cytotoxic CD8 clonotypes in ibrutinib-treated CLL. Overall study context: After a median of about 70 months, some 14 patients stayed remitted and some 12 progressed; responses had been partial in about 24 and complete in 2. Response samples were obtained once patients had received a median approximately 11 months of treatment, range 6 to 36. Overall study results and limits: Researchers report that baseline clonality outpaced age-matched healthy donors and tracked circulating CD8+ T-cell counts. Ibrutinib response saw clonality rise, and progression saw it return toward baseline.

The germline V gene encodes CDR1 LNHDA and CDR2 SQIVND (reference sequence). The CDR3 runs 15 residues. The V and J ends lost 4 bases and 7 bases, in that order; junction bases with no gene match: 13. Notes on this clone: Its antigen remains unknown.

The repertoire was sequenced with immunoSEQ multiplex PCR; TCRdb's copy has only in-frame clones and lacks some. The sample lists fewer than 90,000 clones, around 83% seen once, with under 6% in the top ten. The chain uses TRBV19 and TRBJ2-7; 7 positions agree with TRBD1. This sequence was found in a human donor with chronic lymphocytic leukemia. Material: PBMCs, obtained before ibrutinib treatment. The CDR3 loop reads CASSTPGQWVREQYF. CDR3 DNA sequence: TGTGCCAGTAGTACTCCGGGACAGTGGGTACGAGAGCAGTACTTC. The full variable domain, completed using reference TRBV19 and TRBJ2-7, is DGGITQSPKYLFRKEGQNVTLSCEQNLNHDAMYWYRQDPGQGLRLIYYSQIVNDFQKGDIAEGYSVSREKKESFPLTVTSAQKNPTAFYLCASSTPGQWVREQYFGPGTRLTVT.